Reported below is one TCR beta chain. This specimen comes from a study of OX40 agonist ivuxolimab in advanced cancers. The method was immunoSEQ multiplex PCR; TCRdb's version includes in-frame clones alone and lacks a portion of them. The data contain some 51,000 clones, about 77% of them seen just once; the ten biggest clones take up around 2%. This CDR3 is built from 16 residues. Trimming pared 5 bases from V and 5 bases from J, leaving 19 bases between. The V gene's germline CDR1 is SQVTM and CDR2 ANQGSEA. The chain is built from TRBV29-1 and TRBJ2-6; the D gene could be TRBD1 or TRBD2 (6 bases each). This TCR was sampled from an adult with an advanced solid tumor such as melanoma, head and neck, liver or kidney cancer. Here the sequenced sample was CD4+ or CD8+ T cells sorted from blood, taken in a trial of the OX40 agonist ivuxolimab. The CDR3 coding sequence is TGCAGCGTTTTGACAGGACTACAAAGTCGGGCCAACGTCCTGACTTTC. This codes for CSVLTGLQSRANVLTF.